Following are 15 T cell receptor beta chains from one sample sequenced in a study of blood T cells in healthy people across ages. It was with a sample-barcoded 5' primer and a J-beta primer mix that a second PCR of roughly 7 to 12 cycles was run. TCRdb recomputed calls from the 5' RACE reads with MiXCR, one row per CDR3 protein. The data show roughly 700,000 distinct CDR3 sequences, with around 45% seen just once and roughly 34% held by the top ten. The material sequenced was blood. The source is a woman aged 60-75 years in good health.

This clonotype was seen only a few times. The chain recombines TRBV20-1 with TRBJ2-5; tentative D call: TRBD2 (7 bases). The last part of the DNA fits TRBJ2-7 better; the J call may be wrong. This CDR3 spans 14 amino acids. CDR1 is DFQATT, CDR2 SNEGSKA, per germline (reference sequence). CDR3 amino acids: CSAGGGLGYSEQYF. CDR3 in DNA: TGCAGTGCGGGAGGGGGTCTAGGTTATAGCGAGCAGTACTTC.

The chain links TRBV7-6 to TRBJ2-7, with a possible D match to TRBD2 (6 bases). Germline V CDR1 and CDR2: SGHVS, FNYEAQ. Trimming pared 5 bases from V and 3 bases from J, leaving 11 bases between. CDR3 size: 13 residues. This CDR3 is CASSRTTDYEQYF. In DNA form, the CDR3 reads TGTGCCAGCAGCCGGACTACCGACTACGAGCAGTACTTC.

The V and J genes are TRBV28 and TRBJ2-3; possible D gene TRBD1, 5 bases. With 7 bases removed from V and 2 bases from J, the gap between germline ends came to 10 bases. Germline CDR1 and CDR2: MDHEN and SYDVKM. This CDR3 comprises 13 residues. CDR3 in DNA: TGTGCCAGCAATAGGGGCGCCACAGATACGCAGTATTTT. Its protein is CASNRGATDTQYF.

The chain has TRBV7-2 and TRBJ2-5, with TRBD1 identical over 8 bases. This CDR3 comprises 16 residues. Germline assignment: CDR1 SGHTA and CDR2 FQGNSA. V lost 4 bases to trimming and J lost 2 bases; unmatched junction nucleotides: 9. The CDR3 loop reads CASSSGGGTIQETQYF. The DNA of the CDR3 is TGTGCCAGCAGCTCAGGGGGCGGGACCATACAAGAGACCCAGTACTTC.

The chain combines TRBV7-2 with TRBJ2-1; 10 positions agree with TRBD2. The CDR3 runs to 17 residues. V shed 1 base and J 3 bases; nucleotides not matched to a gene: 6. The V gene's germline CDR1 is SGHTA and CDR2 FQGNSA. This CDR3 reads CASSLGGAGGVYNEQFF. The CDR3 DNA reads as TGTGCCAGCAGCTTAGGTGGAGCGGGAGGGGTCTACAATGAGCAGTTCTTC.

This clonotype was seen a few times. The chain recombines TRBV4-3 with TRBJ2-7, with D uncertain. CDR3 length equals 14 residues. The germline CDR1 and CDR2 sequences are LGHNA and YSLEER. V lost 0 bases, J lost 4 bases, and 10 bases lay in between. In DNA form, the CDR3 reads TGCGCCAGCAGCCAAGAAGAACGTGGTTACGAGCAGTACTTC. Its translation is CASSQEERGYEQYF.

V usage is TRBV4-2 and J usage is TRBJ2-5; 8 bases line up with TRBD2. The trim removed 0 bases at V and 5 bases at J, leaving 8 bases unmatched. CDR1 LGHNA and CDR2 YNFKEQ come from the germline V gene. The CDR3 is 16 amino acids. In DNA, the CDR3 is TGTGCCAGCAGCCAAGATGTCGGGAGGGCCAGTGAGACCCAGTACTTC. Its protein product is CASSQDVGRASETQYF.

CDR3 in amino acids: CASGISPTNEKLFF. The CDR3 nucleotides are TGTGCCAGCGGCATCAGCCCAACTAATGAAAAACTGTTTTTT. The V call is TRBV3-1, the J call TRBJ1-4; no reliable D call. CDR3 length equals 14 residues. V was trimmed by 8 bases and J by 0 bases, leaving 10 bases between them. From germline, CDR1 is LGHDT and CDR2 YNNKEL (reference sequence).

This chain uses TRBV29-1 with TRBJ1-1; D remains ambiguous. V was cut by 6 bases and J by 1 base, with 9 bases left in between. The CDR3 contains 12 residues. Germline-derived CDR1 and CDR2 are SQVTM and ANQGSEA. DNA for the CDR3: TGCAGCGTCGGACGGCAGAACACTGAAGCTTTCTTT. As protein: CSVGRQNTEAFF. Looking up the rest from reference TRBV29-1 and TRBJ1-1 gives the full variable domain: SAVISQKPSRDICQRGTSLTIQCQVDSQVTMMFWYRQQPGQSLTLIATANQGSEATYESGFVIDKFPISRPNLTFSTLTVSNMSPEDSSIYLCSVGRQNTEAFFGQGTRLTVV.

This clonotype has only a few counts. J is TRBJ2-1 and V is TRBV28; no firm D call. The V gene lost 3 bases and the J gene lost 6 bases, with 15 bases spanning the gap. The CDR3 spans 15 residues. The V gene's germline CDR1 is MDHEN and CDR2 SYDVKM. In DNA, the CDR3 is TGTGCCAGCAGTTTCCCCTCAATGGTCGGCAATGAGCAGTTCTTC. As protein: CASSFPSMVGNEQFF.

The V gene is TRBV20-1, the J gene TRBJ1-1; D call uncertain. The V and J ends lost 6 bases and 2 bases respectively, with 13 bases between them. Germline CDR1 and CDR2: DFQATT and SNEGSKA (reference sequence). The CDR3 has 13 amino acids. DNA for the CDR3: TGCAGTGCCATAGTACCGGACAACACTGAAGCTTTCTTT. Translation gives CSAIVPDNTEAFF.

The V gene is TRBV7-9, the J gene TRBJ2-1; possibly TRBD1 for D (5 bases). CDR3 length: 18 amino acids. Trimming cost V 5 bases and J 9 bases, with 29 bases left between them. Germline values: CDR1 SEHNR, CDR2 FQNEAQ (reference sequence). CDR3 in amino acids: CASSAESGRAAAGFEQFF. The CDR3 nucleotides are TGTGCCAGCAGCGCCGAGTCCGGCCGGGCCGCCGCAGGGTTTGAGCAGTTCTTC.

With regard to this clonotype: In this CDR3 the conserved last residue, phenylalanine or tryptophan, is missing, so a read error is likely. The CDR3 region has the DNA TGTGCCAGCAGTCCTCCAAGGGGCATGGCAGATACGCAGTATTCT. Translated: CASSPPRGMADTQYS. The V and J genes are TRBV12-3 or TRBV12-4 and TRBJ2-3; tentatively, D is TRBD1 (5 bases). V shed 5 bases and J shed 4 bases, with 16 bases lying between them. This CDR3 region has 15 residues.

V usage is TRBV7-2 and J usage is TRBJ2-3; D gene unclear. Germline lookup yields CDR1 SGHTA and CDR2 FQGNSA. Trimming shortened V by 5 bases and J by 5 bases, and 8 bases separated the two germline ends. The CDR3 extends over 12 amino acids. In DNA form, the CDR3 reads TGTGCCAGCAGCCCCTCTCTAGATACGCAGTATTTT. This translates into CASSPSLDTQYF.

V is TRBV7-2 and J is TRBJ2-5, with D hard to call. Trimming pared 6 bases from V and 0 bases from J, leaving 5 bases between. Per the germline V gene, CDR1 is SGHTA and CDR2 is FQGNSA. This CDR3 comprises 12 residues. CDR3 nucleotides: TGTGCCAGCAGAAATGACCAAGAGACCCAGTACTTC. Translated: CASRNDQETQYF.